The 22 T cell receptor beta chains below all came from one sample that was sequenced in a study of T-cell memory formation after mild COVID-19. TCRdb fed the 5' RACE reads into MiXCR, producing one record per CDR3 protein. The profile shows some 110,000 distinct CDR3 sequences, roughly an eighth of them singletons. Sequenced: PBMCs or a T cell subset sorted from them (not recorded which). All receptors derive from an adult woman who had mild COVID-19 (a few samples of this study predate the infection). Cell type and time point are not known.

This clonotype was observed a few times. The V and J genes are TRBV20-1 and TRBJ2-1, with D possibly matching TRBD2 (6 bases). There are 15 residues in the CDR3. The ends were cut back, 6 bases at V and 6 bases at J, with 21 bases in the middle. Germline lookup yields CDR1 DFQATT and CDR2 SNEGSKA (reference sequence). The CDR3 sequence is CSALKGVAERNEQFF. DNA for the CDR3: TGCAGTGCACTTAAGGGAGTAGCGGAGCGCAATGAGCAGTTCTTC.

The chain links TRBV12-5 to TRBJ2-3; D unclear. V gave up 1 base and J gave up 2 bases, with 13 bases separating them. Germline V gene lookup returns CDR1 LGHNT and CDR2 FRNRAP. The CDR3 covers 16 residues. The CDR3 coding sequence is TGTGCTAGTGGTTTGGGTTTCAGACCAAACACAGATACGCAGTATTTT. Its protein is CASGLGFRPNTDTQYF.

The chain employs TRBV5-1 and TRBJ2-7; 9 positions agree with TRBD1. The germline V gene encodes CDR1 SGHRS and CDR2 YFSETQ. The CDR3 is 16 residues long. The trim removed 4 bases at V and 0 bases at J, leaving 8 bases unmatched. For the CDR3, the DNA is TGCGCCAGCAGCGCGGGACAGGGCGTAAGCTCCTACGAGCAGTACTTC. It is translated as CASSAGQGVSSYEQYF.

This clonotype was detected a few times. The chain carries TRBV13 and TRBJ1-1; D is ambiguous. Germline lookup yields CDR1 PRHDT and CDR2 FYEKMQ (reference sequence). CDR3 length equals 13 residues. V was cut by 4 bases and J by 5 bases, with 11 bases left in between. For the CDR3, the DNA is TGTGCCAGCAGCTGGGCAGCTCTGACTGAAGCTTTCTTT. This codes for CASSWAALTEAFF.

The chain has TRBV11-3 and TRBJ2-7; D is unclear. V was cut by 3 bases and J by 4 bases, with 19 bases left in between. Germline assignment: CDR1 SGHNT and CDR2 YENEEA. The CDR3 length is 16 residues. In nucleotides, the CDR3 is TGTGCCAGCAGCTTTACGGGTCTTTCGACTTTTTACGAGCAGTACTTC. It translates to CASSFTGLSTFYEQYF.

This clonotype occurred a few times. Here the CDR3 reads CASSREAPYEQYF. The CDR3 DNA reads as TGTGCCAGCAGCCGTGAGGCCCCCTACGAGCAGTACTTC. The rearrangement joins TRBV5-6 to TRBJ2-7, with unresolved D. V was trimmed by 4 bases and J by 2 bases, leaving 10 bases between them. There are 13 residues in the CDR3. Germline V gene sequence: CDR1 SGHDT, CDR2 YYEEEE.

CDR3 sequence: CASSVRDGPYEQYF. CDR3 sequence (DNA): TGTGCCAGCAGTGTCCGGGACGGACCCTACGAGCAGTACTTC. This chain uses TRBV6-5 with TRBJ2-7; D might be TRBD1 or TRBD2, each matching 5 bases. The CDR3 runs 14 residues. Germline CDR1 reads MNHEY; CDR2 reads SVGAGI. V dropped 5 bases and J dropped 2 bases, with 13 bases sitting between them.

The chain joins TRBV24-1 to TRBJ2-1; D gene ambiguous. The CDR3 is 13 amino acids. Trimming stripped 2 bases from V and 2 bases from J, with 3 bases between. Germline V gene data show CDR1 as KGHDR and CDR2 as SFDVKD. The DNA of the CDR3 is TGTGCCACCAGTGATTCCACCTACAATGAGCAGTTCTTC. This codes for CATSDSTYNEQFF.

CDR3 sequence: CASSLSSGLAGGPRYNEQFF. In DNA form, the CDR3 reads TGTGCCAGCAGCCTTTCCTCAGGACTAGCGGGAGGGCCACGGTACAATGAGCAGTTCTTC. This chain joins TRBV11-2 and TRBJ2-1, with TRBD2 identical over 15 bases. Germline assignment: CDR1 SGHAT and CDR2 FQNNGV. The V gene end was trimmed by 5 bases and the J gene end by 4 bases; junction bases not matched to a gene: 15. The CDR3 consists of 20 residues.

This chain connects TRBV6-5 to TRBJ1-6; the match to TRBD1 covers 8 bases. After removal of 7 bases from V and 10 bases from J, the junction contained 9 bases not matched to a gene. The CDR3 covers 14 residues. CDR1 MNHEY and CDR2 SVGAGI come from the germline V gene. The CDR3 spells CASTPTGVGSPLHF. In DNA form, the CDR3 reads TGTGCCAGCACCCCGACAGGGGTCGGGTCACCCCTCCACTTT.

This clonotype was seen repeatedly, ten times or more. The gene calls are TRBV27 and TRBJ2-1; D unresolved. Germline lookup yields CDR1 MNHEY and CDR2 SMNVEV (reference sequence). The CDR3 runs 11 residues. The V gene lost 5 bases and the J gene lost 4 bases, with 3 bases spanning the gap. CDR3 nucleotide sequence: TGTGCCAGCAGTCAGTACAATGAGCAGTTCTTC. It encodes CASSQYNEQFF.

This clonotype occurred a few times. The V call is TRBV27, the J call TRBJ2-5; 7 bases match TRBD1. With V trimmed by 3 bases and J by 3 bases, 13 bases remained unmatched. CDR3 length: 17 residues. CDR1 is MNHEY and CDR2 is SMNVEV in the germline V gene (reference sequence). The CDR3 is CASSFSFGDSSKETQYF. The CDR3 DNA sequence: TGTGCCAGCAGTTTCTCCTTCGGGGACAGCTCAAAAGAGACCCAGTACTTC.

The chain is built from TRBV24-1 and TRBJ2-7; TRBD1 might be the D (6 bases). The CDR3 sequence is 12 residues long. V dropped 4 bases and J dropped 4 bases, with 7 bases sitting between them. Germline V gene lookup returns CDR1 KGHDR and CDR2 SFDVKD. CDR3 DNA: TGTGCCACCAGTGAAGGGGGATACGAGCAGTACTTC. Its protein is CATSEGGYEQYF.

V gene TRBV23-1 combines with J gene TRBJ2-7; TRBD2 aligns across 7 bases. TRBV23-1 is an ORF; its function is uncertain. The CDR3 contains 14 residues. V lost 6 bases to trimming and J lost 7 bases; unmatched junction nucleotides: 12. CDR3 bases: TGCGCCAGCAGCGGCGGGGGATCATCGCGGGAGCAGTACTTC. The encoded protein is CASSGGGSSREQYF.

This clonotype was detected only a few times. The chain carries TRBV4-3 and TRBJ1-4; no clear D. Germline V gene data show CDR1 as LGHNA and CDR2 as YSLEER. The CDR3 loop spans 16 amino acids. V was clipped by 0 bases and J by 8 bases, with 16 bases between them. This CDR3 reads CASSQEVPQAGEKLFF. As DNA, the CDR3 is TGCGCCAGCAGCCAAGAGGTCCCCCAGGCTGGGGAAAAACTGTTTTTT.

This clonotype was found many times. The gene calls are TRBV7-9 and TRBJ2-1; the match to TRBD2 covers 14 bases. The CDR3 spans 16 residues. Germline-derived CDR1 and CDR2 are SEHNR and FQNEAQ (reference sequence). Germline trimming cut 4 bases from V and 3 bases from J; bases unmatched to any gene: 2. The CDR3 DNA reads TGTGCCAGCAGCTCCGGACTAGCGGGAGGCTACAATGAGCAGTTCTTC. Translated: CASSSGLAGGYNEQFF.

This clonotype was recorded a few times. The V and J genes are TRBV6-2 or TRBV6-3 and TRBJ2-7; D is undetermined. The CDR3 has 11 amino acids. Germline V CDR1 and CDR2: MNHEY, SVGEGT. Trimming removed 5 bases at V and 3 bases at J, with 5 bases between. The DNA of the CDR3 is TGTGCCAGCAGTCCTCACTACGAGCAGTACTTC. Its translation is CASSPHYEQYF.

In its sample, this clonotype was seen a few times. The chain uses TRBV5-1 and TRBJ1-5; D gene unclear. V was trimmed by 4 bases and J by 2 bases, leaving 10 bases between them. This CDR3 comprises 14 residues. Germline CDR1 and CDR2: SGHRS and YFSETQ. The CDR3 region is CASSEVDRNQPQHF. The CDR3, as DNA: TGCGCCAGCAGCGAAGTGGATCGCAATCAGCCCCAGCATTTT.

Here the CDR3 DNA reads TGTGCCAGCAGCTTAAGCAGGGGGCGAGCAGATACGCAGTATTTT. Its protein product is CASSLSRGRADTQYF. V usage is TRBV7-3 and J usage is TRBJ2-3, with 8 bases matching TRBD1. V lost 1 base, J lost 4 bases, and 4 bases stayed unmatched. CDR3 size: 15 residues. The V gene's germline CDR1 is SGHTA and CDR2 FQGTGA.

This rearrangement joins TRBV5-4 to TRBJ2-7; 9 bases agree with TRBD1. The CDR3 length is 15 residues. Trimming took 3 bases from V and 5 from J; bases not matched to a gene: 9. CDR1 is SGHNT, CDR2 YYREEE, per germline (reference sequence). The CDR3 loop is CASSYTGTGLNEQYF. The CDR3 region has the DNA TGTGCCAGCAGCTATACCGGGACAGGGCTCAACGAGCAGTACTTC.

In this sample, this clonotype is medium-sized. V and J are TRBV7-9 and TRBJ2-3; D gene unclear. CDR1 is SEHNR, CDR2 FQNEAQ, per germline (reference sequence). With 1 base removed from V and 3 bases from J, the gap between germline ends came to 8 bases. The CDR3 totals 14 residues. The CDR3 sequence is CASSLVTGTDTQYF. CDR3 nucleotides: TGTGCCAGCAGCTTAGTCACCGGGACAGATACGCAGTATTTT.

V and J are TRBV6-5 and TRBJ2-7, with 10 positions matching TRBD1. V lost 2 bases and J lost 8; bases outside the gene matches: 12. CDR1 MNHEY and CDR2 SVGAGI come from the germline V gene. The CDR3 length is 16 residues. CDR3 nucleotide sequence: TGTGCCAGCAGTTACACTGGGACAGGGGCTTTGGTTAAGCAGTACTTC. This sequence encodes CASSYTGTGALVKQYF.